This T cell receptor beta chain was obtained from a study of PD-1 blockade in classical Hodgkin lymphoma. Brentuximab vedotin exposure varied among the patients, all of whom had relapsed after autologous stem cell transplantation. Classification of best responses gave complete response, partial response or progressive disease. The method was immunoSEQ multiplex PCR; TCRdb's version includes in-frame clones alone and lacks a portion of them. The sample yields some 100,000 clones, roughly 89% seen once. Notes on the study in general: Before treatment, TCR diversity in newly diagnosed patients was reportedly lower than in healthy donors. By C4D1 there was a significant rise in CD4+ TCR diversity but not in CD8+ TCR diversity. Patients who responded completely had about the same baseline diversity as newly diagnosed patients.

As for this clone: Its target is unknown.

Trimming shortened V by 3 bases and J by 11 bases, and 19 bases separated the two germline ends. The germline V gene encodes CDR1 MDHEN and CDR2 SYDVKM. This CDR3 contains 14 residues. Material: peripheral blood mononuclear cells (PBMCs), obtained at baseline. The rearrangement joins TRBV28 to TRBJ1-1; D ambiguous. This sequence originates from a human donor with classical Hodgkin lymphoma. DNA of the CDR3: TGTGCCAGCAGTTTTTCAGCCTCAACGAGCGGCGCTTTCTTT. This codes for CASSFSASTSGAFF.